The T cell receptor (beta chain) described here comes from a study of blood T cell repertoires in COVID-19. The CDR3 is made up of 16 amino acids. V shed 0 bases, J shed 9 bases, and the junction held 7 bases outside the gene matches. Germline CDR1 is MNHEY and CDR2 is SMNVEV (reference sequence). TCRdb keeps only in-frame clones here, not all; method: immunoSEQ multiplex PCR. This table has about 140,000 clones, about four fifths appearing once. This receptor was taken from a human donor in a cohort sampled during active COVID-19. This chain joins TRBV27 and TRBJ2-1, with TRBD2 matching 11 bases. The sequenced sample consisted of peripheral blood. The CDR3: CASSLSILAGGGEQFF. In nucleotides, the CDR3 is TGTGCCAGCAGTTTATCGATCCTAGCGGGAGGAGGTGAGCAGTTCTTC.